The 21 T cell receptor beta chains given below trace back to one sample, sequenced in a study of Ad26.COV2.S vaccination and SARS-CoV-2 variants. Treatment noted: 15 to 20 received Ad26.COV2.S at low or high dose, single or two shots; about 5 received placebo; per-sample allocation not given. The samples date from day 63 after the first vaccine or placebo injection. The protocol was immunoSEQ multiplex PCR, while the TCRdb copy is restricted to in-frame clones and leaves out a portion. The table records roughly 700,000 clones, 70% to 90% of them present only once. The sample consisted of peripheral blood, taken in a trial of Ad26.COV2.S vaccine versus placebo. These receptors originate from a person aged 18-60 years who received the Ad26.COV2.S COVID-19 vaccine or a placebo.

This clone was found once. The chain carries TRBV29-1 and TRBJ2-3, with 7 bases matching TRBD1. The CDR3 sequence is 15 residues long. Per germline, CDR1 SQVTM and CDR2 ANQGSEA. J lost 1 base, V lost 5 bases, and 9 bases had no gene match. CDR3 residues: CSVQKGAVRTDTQYF. The CDR3 DNA sequence: TGCAGCGTTCAAAAGGGGGCAGTTCGCACAGATACGCAGTATTTT.

The CDR3 region is CASSPGQIYEQYF. The CDR3 nucleotides read TGTGCCAGCAGCCCGGGACAGATCTACGAGCAGTACTTC. The chain links TRBV7-3 to TRBJ2-7; 7 positions agree with TRBD1. The CDR3 is 13 amino acids. The germline CDR1 and CDR2 sequences are SGHTA and FQGTGA. V trimming: 5 bases; J trimming: 3 bases; junction bases outside the gene matches: 4.

The sample holds one count of this clone. The chain links TRBV2 to TRBJ1-5; no clear D gene. CDR1 is SNHLY, CDR2 FYNNEI, per germline. V was shortened by 6 bases and J by 0 bases, with 12 bases between the two germline ends. CDR3 length: 15 amino acids. The CDR3 DNA follows: TGTGCCAGCAGATGGGGTATTCATAGCAATCAGCCCCAGCATTTT. Protein: CASRWGIHSNQPQHF.

The rearrangement links TRBV6-2 or TRBV6-3 to TRBJ2-7; D is undetermined. The length of the CDR3 is 12 residues. In germline, CDR1 is MNHEY, CDR2 SVGEGT. The germline V and J ends were trimmed by 6 bases and 2 bases, with 8 bases remaining between them. In DNA form, the CDR3 reads TGTGCCAGCAGCCCGCCGGCCTACGAGCAGTACTTC. This encodes CASSPPAYEQYF.

The rearrangement links TRBV6-4 to TRBJ1-2, with D hard to call. V dropped 8 bases and J dropped 8 bases, with 18 bases sitting between them. The CDR3 spans 13 residues. Germline V gene lookup returns CDR1 MRHNA and CDR2 SNTAGT. The CDR3 DNA reads TGTGCCAGCGGTCTTAGGGAGGCGGAGGGCTACACCTTC. This encodes CASGLREAEGYTF.

The chain has TRBV6-6 and TRBJ2-3; 9 bases agree with TRBD2. The CDR3 loop spans 17 amino acids. The V gene's germline CDR1 is MNHNY and CDR2 SVGAGI (reference sequence). The V gene end was trimmed by 5 bases and the J gene end by 2 bases; junction bases not matched to a gene: 11. The CDR3 DNA reads TGTGCCAGCAGTCCAGGAGGAGCGGGGGGCGACACAGATACGCAGTATTTT. Protein product: CASSPGGAGGDTDTQYF.

This clone has just a few counts. The gene calls are TRBV7-8 and TRBJ1-1; possibly TRBD1 for D (6 bases). CDR1 is SGHVS and CDR2 is FQNEAQ in the germline V gene. The CDR3 contains 15 residues. V was trimmed by 5 bases and J by 1 base, leaving 14 bases between them. The CDR3 is CASSTTRDKNTEAFF. For the CDR3, the DNA is TGTGCCAGCAGCACGACCCGGGACAAGAACACTGAAGCTTTCTTT.

The CDR3 spells CASSHSSGSASEQFF. The CDR3 DNA reads TGTGCCAGCAGCCATTCTAGCGGGAGTGCAAGTGAGCAGTTCTTC. This sequence joins TRBV7-2 and TRBJ2-1; TRBD2 agrees at 10 bases. V lost 5 bases to trimming and J lost 9 bases; unmatched junction nucleotides: 10. The CDR3 has 15 amino acids. CDR1 is SGHTA, CDR2 FQGNSA, per germline.

V usage is TRBV30 and J usage is TRBJ1-1; D is possibly TRBD1 (5 bases). Germline V gives CDR1 GTSNPN, CDR2 SVGIG (reference sequence). V dropped 0 bases and J dropped 4 bases, with 9 bases sitting between them. The CDR3 totals 13 residues. The CDR3 DNA follows: TGTGCCTGGAGTGTACGTGGGGGCACTGAAGCTTTCTTT. It is translated as CAWSVRGGTEAFF.

Concerning this clone itself: This same CDR3 is encoded by further DNA sequences in the sample. The chain links TRBV5-1 to TRBJ1-1; 7 bases match TRBD1. V lost 4 bases to trimming and J lost 0 bases; unmatched junction nucleotides: 3. The CDR3 contains 14 residues. CDR1 is SGHRS and CDR2 is YFSETQ in the germline V gene. The CDR3 reads CASSTGTVNTEAFF. CDR3 in DNA: TGCGCCAGCAGCACCGGGACAGTGAACACTGAAGCTTTCTTT.

V gene TRBV11-2 combines with J gene TRBJ2-2, with D unresolved. Germline assignment: CDR1 SGHAT and CDR2 FQNNGV. This CDR3 spans 17 amino acids. The ends were cut back, 0 bases at V and 4 bases at J, with 15 bases in the middle. The CDR3 sequence: CASSLDLGDRGTGELFF. CDR3 DNA sequence: TGTGCCAGCAGCTTAGATCTTGGCGACCGCGGCACCGGGGAGCTGTTTTTT.

CDR3 DNA: TGTGCCAGCGGACCCGGCGGCCCTGGCTATGGCTACACCTTC. It yields the protein CASGPGGPGYGYTF. This sequence joins TRBV3-1 (or the pseudogene TRBV3-2) and TRBJ1-2, with D unclear. Germline V gene sequence: CDR1 LGHDT, CDR2 YNNKEL (reference sequence). The V and J ends lost 8 bases and 4 bases respectively, with 17 bases between them. The length of the CDR3 is 14 residues.

This chain connects TRBV30 to TRBJ1-6; possible D gene TRBD1, 6 bases. Trimming removed 0 bases from V and 0 bases from J, with 18 bases in between. Germline CDR1 and CDR2: GTSNPN and SVGIG (reference sequence). This CDR3 contains 19 residues. Written as DNA, the CDR3 is TGTGCCTGGAGTGTAGACAGGTTATTCGGGAGCTCCTATAATTCACCCCTCCACTTT. Its translation: CAWSVDRLFGSSYNSPLHF.

This clone was counted between two and nine times. The gene calls are TRBV6-5 and TRBJ2-7; 7 bases line up with TRBD1. This CDR3 contains 14 residues. Germline loops: CDR1 MNHEY, CDR2 SVGAGI. V gave up 6 bases and J gave up 2 bases; unmatched junction bases: 7. The CDR3 sequence is CASRIMTGPYEQYF. CDR3 nucleotides: TGTGCCAGCAGGATAATGACAGGGCCCTACGAGCAGTACTTC.

This clone was counted a single time. J is TRBJ1-4 and V is TRBV2, with D possibly matching TRBD1 (6 bases). The CDR3 runs 16 residues. Trimming left V 2 bases short and J 7 bases short, with 17 bases between. Germline V gene sequence: CDR1 SNHLY, CDR2 FYNNEI. The CDR3 sequence is CASSESQGFRSEKLFF. The CDR3, as DNA: TGTGCCAGCAGTGAATCACAGGGATTTAGGTCTGAAAAACTGTTTTTT.

The chain carries TRBV7-2 and TRBJ2-3; possibly TRBD1 for D (6 bases). Trimming stripped 1 base from V and 2 bases from J, with 7 bases between. This CDR3 is built from 14 residues. CDR1 and CDR2 from the germline V gene are SGHTA and FQGNSA. The CDR3 protein is CASSLGGHTDTQYF. The CDR3 DNA reads as TGTGCCAGCAGCTTAGGGGGACACACAGATACGCAGTATTTT.

This clone came up once. The chain has TRBV14 and TRBJ2-5; 8 bases match TRBD1. In germline, CDR1 is SGHDN, CDR2 FVKESK. The CDR3 spans 14 residues. The V segment lost 1 base and the J segment 5 bases; nucleotides outside the gene matches: 3. The CDR3 bases are TGTGCCAGCAGCCAAGGGAACAGGGGGGAGACCCAGTACTTC. Translating gives CASSQGNRGETQYF.

CDR3 sequence (DNA): TGTGCCAGCAGTGAATGGGGCGACACAGATACGCAGTATTTT. Amino acid sequence: CASSEWGDTDTQYF. This chain links TRBV25-1 with TRBJ2-3, with D perhaps matching TRBD1 (5 bases). The CDR3 is 14 amino acids. Deletions cut 1 base from V and 2 bases from J, with 7 bases between. Germline V CDR1 and CDR2: MGHDK, SYGVNS.

This chain's CDR3 is CSARGKALQHF. For the CDR3, the DNA is TGCAGTGCTAGAGGAAAGGCCCTTCAGCATTTT. This sequence joins TRBV20-1 and TRBJ1-5; D is undetermined. The V and J ends lost 1 base and 13 bases respectively, with 11 bases between them. The CDR3 runs to 11 residues. Germline CDR1 is DFQATT and CDR2 is SNEGSKA (reference sequence).

This clone was recorded many times. This chain connects TRBV2 to TRBJ2-2, with no clear D. The CDR3 length is 13 residues. Germline V lookup: CDR1 SNHLY, CDR2 FYNNEI. Trimming cost V 4 bases and J 1 base, with 4 bases left between them. The CDR3 nucleotides read TGTGCCAGCAGTGTTGAGAACACCGGGGAGCTGTTTTTT. Amino acids: CASSVENTGELFF.

This sequence joins TRBV21-1 and TRBJ2-7; the D call of TRBD1 is as the table states it, not checked on the DNA. TRBV21-1 is flagged as a pseudogene. This CDR3 contains 13 residues. The CDR3 DNA reads as TGTGCCAGCAGCAAAGTAGGGGCCTACGAGCAGTACTTC. This encodes CASSKVGAYEQYF.